Here is one T cell receptor (beta chain) with its context. Amplification yielded TCR beta CDR3 regions, with RNA transcripts as the source. A first-round RT-PCR of the TCR CDR3 used the HTBI primer set. MiXCR, applied by TCRdb to the multiplex PCR reads, yields one record per CDR3 protein. Among fewer than 550,000 distinct CDR3 sequences listed, about a sixth were seen once. These data belong to a study of T cells in Graves' hyperthyroidism and ophthalmopathy. Patients were excluded for uncontrolled infection, other autoimmune disease, pregnancy or lactation. Input material: blood. The receptor comes from a woman between 18 and 29 years old with Graves' hyperthyroidism.

CDR3 region: CSAGGTSGRVTDTQYF. In DNA form, the CDR3 reads TGCAGTGCTGGCGGGACTAGCGGGAGGGTCACAGATACGCAGTATTTT. The rearrangement joins TRBV20-1 to TRBJ2-3, with 16 bases matching TRBD2. Trimming at V came to 5 bases and at J to 2 bases, leaving 4 bases not matched to a gene. Germline CDR1 is DFQATT and CDR2 is SNEGSKA (reference sequence). This CDR3 is 16 amino acids long.